The rows below give T cell receptor beta chains drawn from one sample of a study of control samples from healthy donors and cancer patients. The table came from immunoSEQ multiplex PCR; TCRdb's copy has only in-frame clones and leaves some out. The sample holds 70,000 to 100,000 clones, approximately 90% seen once. What was sequenced was PBMCs. Every receptor here comes from a woman aged 60-75 years with head and neck cancer. CDR3s include the opening cysteine and the closing phenylalanine or tryptophan. The D gene is left open where the match is weak.

>TRBJ2-2|TRBV4-3|TRBD1
CASSQDRQGRELFF
>TRBJ2-7|TRBV14|TRBD1
CASSQVAAGGWEQYF
>TRBJ1-1|TRBV29-1|.
CSVAMGSGTEAFF
>TRBJ2-3|TRBV14|TRBD2
CASSQVGLVIDTQYF
>TRBJ1-2|TRBV6-5|.
CASRNPTGYDYGYTF
>TRBJ2-2|TRBV10-1|TRBD2
CASSRAGDTGELFF
>TRBJ1-3|TRBV7-6|.
CASSQTTGTGNTIYF
>TRBJ1-1|TRBV5-1|.
CASSLMGQNTEAFF
>TRBJ2-7|TRBV20-1|.
CSASRQNTYEQYF
>TRBJ2-3|TRBV18|TRBD2
CASSPPREGPDTQYF
>TRBJ1-1|TRBV2|.
CASSENRVGNTEAFF
>TRBJ1-3|TRBV5-4|.
CASSLSMSGNTIYF
>TRBJ2-1|TRBV11-3|.
CASSAGTATYNEQFF
>TRBJ2-1|TRBV5-4|TRBD2
CASSLTSGGLNEQFF
>TRBJ2-7|TRBV30|.
CAWSAGNEQYF
>TRBJ1-1|TRBV9|.
CASSLNGGTEAFF
>TRBJ2-1|TRBV19|TRBD2
CASSPSGTLEQFF
>TRBJ1-5|TRBV6-5|.
CASSNTAHSNQPQHF
>TRBJ2-3|TRBV14|.
CASSDLGPNTQYF
>TRBJ1-5|TRBV5-5|.
CASSRDPYSNQPQHF
>TRBJ1-5|TRBV19|.
CASSTTAGSNQPQHF
>TRBJ2-1|TRBV29-1|.
CSVLNQGFAVASYNEQFF
>TRBJ2-1|TRBV11-2|TRBD2
CASSLGLAEYNEQFF
>TRBJ2-1|TRBV28|TRBD2
CASIAGASGYNEQFF
>TRBJ1-5|TRBV19|.
CASSTWGTANQPQHF
>TRBJ1-1|TRBV6-2/TRBV6-3|.
CASSGWLTEAFF
>TRBJ1-5|TRBV3-1/TRBV3-2|TRBD1
CASSPYDRGQNQPQHF
>TRBJ2-1|TRBV6-4|TRBD2
CASSDGRGNYNEQFF
>TRBJ1-3|TRBV7-6|.
CASSSTPGLKSSGNTIYF
>TRBJ2-3|TRBV10-3|.
CAISASESTDTQYF
>TRBJ2-1|TRBV3-1/TRBV3-2|.
CASSQDYGGAAAGRANEQFF
>TRBJ1-5|TRBV28|.
CASSLTGNQPQHF
>TRBJ2-5|TRBV29-1|.
CSVDSLAETNQETQYF
>TRBJ2-3|TRBV27|TRBD1
CASSLSSTGTSDTQYF
>TRBJ2-1|TRBV11-3|TRBD2
CASSPSGSAYNEQFF
>TRBJ1-2|TRBV19|.
CASKILTTSIYTF
>TRBJ2-7|TRBV5-6|TRBD2
CASSLLAGELEYEQYF
>TRBJ2-4|TRBV28|.
CASNPLDLAKNIQYF
>TRBJ2-7|TRBV6-2/TRBV6-3|TRBD2
CASSDPKRDPSYEQYF
>TRBJ2-1|TRBV6-1|.
CASSDASKQFF
>TRBJ2-3|TRBV30|.
CAWSSGGADTQYF
>TRBJ2-7|TRBV19|.
CASTGRNYEQYF